Reported below is one TCR beta chain. The entry originates in a study of cytotoxic CD8 clonotypes in ibrutinib-treated CLL. This CDR3 spans 13 amino acids. CDR1 and CDR2 (germline): LNHDA, SQIVND (reference sequence). V trimming: 5 bases; J trimming: 7 bases; junction bases outside the gene matches: 4. Clones were sequenced by immunoSEQ multiplex PCR, and TCRdb holds only the in-frame ones, with some missing. Of over 120,000 clones listed, around 80% are singletons. This TCR derives from a human donor with chronic lymphocytic leukemia. The sequences come from PBMCs, collected after 36 months of ibrutinib treatment. The chain employs TRBV19 and TRBJ2-1, with 8 bases fitting TRBD2. As DNA, the CDR3 is TGTGCCAGTAGTGCGGGACTAGGGAATGAGCAGTTCTTC. Protein product: CASSAGLGNEQFF.